This T cell receptor beta chain emerged from a study of beta chain features in type 1 diabetes. Study-wide context: Sorted cells, more than 95,000,000 in number, were examined across all samples. Regarding the study as a whole: Researchers caution that PCR might favor shorter templates, equally among patients and controls.

On this clone: Its antigen is unidentified.

V was trimmed by 2 bases and J by 10 bases, leaving 15 bases between them. This CDR3 is 14 amino acids long. Germline CDR1 reads SGHVS; CDR2 reads FNYEAQ. The whole isolated RNA underwent reverse transcription, so sequencing captured expressed TCRB transcripts. Sequenced by immunoSEQ multiplex PCR; TCRdb stores in-frame clones only, minus some. The sample lists 70,000 to 90,000 clones; roughly a third were seen once. The source is a woman under 30 in good health. Sequencing was carried out using stem cell memory CD4+ T cells from blood. V gene TRBV7-6 combines with J gene TRBJ2-1, with a possible D match to TRBD1 (5 bases). The DNA of the CDR3 is TGTGCCAGCAGCTTATACAGGTCCCCCGGGGAGCAGTTCTTC. Translation: CASSLYRSPGEQFF.